A single count supports the clone carrying this TCR beta chain. Profiling relied on immunoSEQ multiplex PCR, and the TCRdb table lists in-frame clones only, not all of them. The sample yields fewer than 850,000 clones, roughly 96% seen once. This record comes from a study of shared clonotypes between healthy human individuals. Naive CD8 cells comprised CD45RO-negative, CCR7-positively selected cells, excluding terminally differentiated effector memory CD45RA+ cells. Trimming left V 5 bases short and J 2 bases short, with 13 bases between. Per the germline V gene, CDR1 is SGHVS and CDR2 is FNYEAQ. The CDR3 has 15 residues.

The source is a man aged 25 to 45 in good health. Source material: naive CD8+ T cells sorted from blood. The chain links TRBV7-6 to TRBJ1-5; tentatively, D is TRBD1 (5 bases). This chain's CDR3 is CASSASGAGNQPQHF. The DNA for the CDR3 is TGTGCCAGCAGCGCGTCCGGGGCTGGCAATCAGCCCCAGCATTTT.